A selection of T cell receptor beta chains follows, all from one sample in a study of cytomegalovirus exposure and HLA in healthy donors. The repertoire was sequenced with immunoSEQ multiplex PCR; TCRdb's copy has only in-frame clones and lacks some. Altogether under 200,000 clones are present, 82% being singletons, with the ten largest covering around 11%. Material: PBMCs. The receptors were sampled from a man aged 50 or older in good health and CMV-seropositive. Each CDR3 is given with its conserved first and last residue. Each record gives: J gene, CDR3 length, clone size, V gene, D gene, CDR3 DNA, CDR3 protein. The D gene is left open where the match is weak. Some rows have no size entry. The others give once, few or many, or a class for an expanded clone.

j_gene: TRBJ2-5; len: 19; abundance: NA; v_gene: TRBV5-4; d_gene: NA; CDR3nt: TGTGCCAGCAGCTTTTTTCCCGGGACAAATAACCTAAATGCAGAGACCCAGTACTTC; CDR3aa: CASSFFPGTNNLNAETQYF
j_gene: TRBJ2-7; len: 13; abundance: NA; v_gene: TRBV7-3; d_gene: NA; CDR3nt: TGTGCCAGCAGCCCTGGTGTAGCCTACGAGCAGTACTTC; CDR3aa: CASSPGVAYEQYF
j_gene: TRBJ2-3; len: 12; abundance: NA; v_gene: TRBV11-3; d_gene: NA; CDR3nt: TGTGCCAGCAGCTTTTATGCAGATACGCAGTATTTT; CDR3aa: CASSFYADTQYF
j_gene: TRBJ2-2; len: 12; abundance: NA; v_gene: TRBV29-1; d_gene: NA; CDR3nt: TGCAGCGTTGGGGGCGGGAACAGGGAGCTGTTTTTT; CDR3aa: CSVGGGNRELFF
j_gene: TRBJ1-5; len: 15; abundance: few; v_gene: TRBV7-2; d_gene: NA; CDR3nt: TGTGCCAGCAGCCCCGACAGTCTTAGCAATCAGCCCCAGCATTTT; CDR3aa: CASSPDSLSNQPQHF
j_gene: TRBJ2-7; len: 12; abundance: NA; v_gene: TRBV11-2; d_gene: NA; CDR3nt: TGTGCCAGCAGCCCGACTACCTACGAGCAGTACTTC; CDR3aa: CASSPTTYEQYF
j_gene: TRBJ2-7; len: 14; abundance: once; v_gene: TRBV7-6; d_gene: NA; CDR3nt: TGTGCCAGCAGCCTCGGAGGGACCTCCCGCGAGCAGTACTTC; CDR3aa: CASSLGGTSREQYF
j_gene: TRBJ2-3; len: 14; abundance: NA; v_gene: TRBV6-1; d_gene: TRBD1; CDR3nt: TGTGCCAGCATGAGGGGGCTCAGCACAGATACGCAGTATTTT; CDR3aa: CASMRGLSTDTQYF
j_gene: TRBJ2-1; len: 16; abundance: NA; v_gene: TRBV4-3; d_gene: TRBD2; CDR3nt: TGCGCCAGCAGCCCCCCTCGGAGCGGGATATGTAATGAGCAGTTCTTC; CDR3aa: CASSPPRSGICNEQFF
j_gene: TRBJ2-1; len: 14; abundance: NA; v_gene: TRBV28; d_gene: NA; CDR3nt: TGTGCCAGCAGTTTCGCCGGGTTGGGCAATGAGCAGTTCTTC; CDR3aa: CASSFAGLGNEQFF
j_gene: TRBJ2-7; len: 13; abundance: few; v_gene: TRBV5-4; d_gene: TRBD1; CDR3nt: TGTGCCAGCAGCCGGGACAGACCCTACGAGCAGTACTTC; CDR3aa: CASSRDRPYEQYF
j_gene: TRBJ1-1; len: 16; abundance: NA; v_gene: TRBV4-3; d_gene: TRBD1; CDR3nt: TGCGCCAGCAGCCAAAATACGGGACAGGGCAACACTGAAGCTTTCTTT; CDR3aa: CASSQNTGQGNTEAFF
j_gene: TRBJ1-2; len: 12; abundance: few; v_gene: TRBV7-9; d_gene: NA; CDR3nt: TGTGCCAGCAGCTACGGGAGCTATGGCTACACCTTC; CDR3aa: CASSYGSYGYTF
j_gene: TRBJ2-1; len: 16; abundance: NA; v_gene: TRBV11-3; d_gene: TRBD2; CDR3nt: TGTGCCAGCAGCAAAATCGGACTAGCGGGGGGAGGTGAGCAGTTCTTC; CDR3aa: CASSKIGLAGGGEQFF
j_gene: TRBJ2-7; len: 14; abundance: NA; v_gene: TRBV7-3; d_gene: NA; CDR3nt: TGTGCCAGCAGCCCAGGCCACGGATCCTACGAGCAGTACTTC; CDR3aa: CASSPGHGSYEQYF
j_gene: TRBJ2-3; len: 18; abundance: NA; v_gene: TRBV9; d_gene: TRBD1; CDR3nt: TGTGCCAGCAGCGTAGCTGGCGGCAGGGGGCGGCTCACAGATACGCAGTATTTT; CDR3aa: CASSVAGGRGRLTDTQYF
j_gene: TRBJ2-7; len: 15; abundance: NA; v_gene: TRBV18; d_gene: TRBD2; CDR3nt: TGTGCCAGCTCACCCCCTAGCGGGGGGTACTACGAGCAGTACTTC; CDR3aa: CASSPPSGGYYEQYF
j_gene: TRBJ2-4; len: 14; abundance: NA; v_gene: TRBV2; d_gene: NA; CDR3nt: TGTGCCAGCAGTGAAAGGGGTGGCAAAAACATTCAGTACTTC; CDR3aa: CASSERGGKNIQYF
j_gene: TRBJ2-7; len: 15; abundance: NA; v_gene: TRBV10-1; d_gene: TRBD2; CDR3nt: TGCGCCAGCACCCGGGGACTAAAATCGTTCTACGAGCAGTACTTC; CDR3aa: CASTRGLKSFYEQYF
j_gene: TRBJ2-1; len: 13; abundance: NA; v_gene: TRBV30; d_gene: TRBD1; CDR3nt: TGTGCCTGGAGTGTAAGATGGACAGGTGAGCAGTTCTTC; CDR3aa: CAWSVRWTGEQFF
j_gene: TRBJ1-1; len: 13; abundance: NA; v_gene: TRBV19; d_gene: NA; CDR3nt: TGTGCCAGTAGTCGGTCCTCCAACACTGAAGCTTTCTTT; CDR3aa: CASSRSSNTEAFF
j_gene: TRBJ1-2; len: 15; abundance: NA; v_gene: TRBV5-1; d_gene: TRBD1; CDR3nt: TGCGCCAGCAGCTCTTGGGACAGCTTTAGCTATGGCTACACCTTC; CDR3aa: CASSSWDSFSYGYTF
j_gene: TRBJ1-3; len: 14; abundance: NA; v_gene: TRBV6-6; d_gene: TRBD1; CDR3nt: TGTGCCAGCAGTCAGACAGGGGAAGAGGACACCATATATTTT; CDR3aa: CASSQTGEEDTIYF
j_gene: TRBJ2-1; len: 15; abundance: few; v_gene: TRBV2; d_gene: TRBD2; CDR3nt: TGTGCCAGCAGTGAGCGACTAGCGGCCTACAATGAGCAGTTCTTC; CDR3aa: CASSERLAAYNEQFF
j_gene: TRBJ1-1; len: 15; abundance: NA; v_gene: TRBV5-1; d_gene: NA; CDR3nt: TGCGCCAGCAGCTTGGCGGACATCCGGAACACTGAAGCTTTCTTT; CDR3aa: CASSLADIRNTEAFF
j_gene: TRBJ2-7; len: 13; abundance: few; v_gene: TRBV30; d_gene: TRBD2; CDR3nt: TGTGCCTGGAGCTGGACTAGCGGGGACGAGCAGTACTTC; CDR3aa: CAWSWTSGDEQYF
j_gene: TRBJ2-7; len: 15; abundance: NA; v_gene: TRBV6-5; d_gene: NA; CDR3nt: TGTGCCAGCAGGGGTCGGCCAGGGCATTCCTACGAGCAGTACTTC; CDR3aa: CASRGRPGHSYEQYF
j_gene: TRBJ1-1; len: 20; abundance: once; v_gene: TRBV19; d_gene: NA; CDR3nt: TGTGCCAGTAGTCCCCGGTGGGGGGGGGTTCCGCTGTCGGCCGTTTTGGAAGCTTTCTTT; CDR3aa: CASSPRWGGVPLSAVLEAFF
j_gene: TRBJ2-6; len: 17; abundance: few; v_gene: TRBV19; d_gene: TRBD2; CDR3nt: TGTGCCAGTAGTATCGGACTAGCGGGGCAAGGGGCCAACGTCCTGACTTTC; CDR3aa: CASSIGLAGQGANVLTF